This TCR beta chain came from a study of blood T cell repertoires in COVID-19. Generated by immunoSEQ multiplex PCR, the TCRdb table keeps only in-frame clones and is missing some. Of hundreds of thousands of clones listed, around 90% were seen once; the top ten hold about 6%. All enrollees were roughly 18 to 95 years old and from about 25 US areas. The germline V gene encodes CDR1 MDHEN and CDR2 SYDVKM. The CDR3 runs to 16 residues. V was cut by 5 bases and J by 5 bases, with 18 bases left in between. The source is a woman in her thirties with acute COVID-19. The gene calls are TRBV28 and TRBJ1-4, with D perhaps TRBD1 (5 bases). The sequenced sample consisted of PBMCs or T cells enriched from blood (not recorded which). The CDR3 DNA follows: TGTGCCAGCAGTGCATCGACCGGGACTTCCAATGAAAAACTGTTTTTT. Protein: CASSASTGTSNEKLFF.